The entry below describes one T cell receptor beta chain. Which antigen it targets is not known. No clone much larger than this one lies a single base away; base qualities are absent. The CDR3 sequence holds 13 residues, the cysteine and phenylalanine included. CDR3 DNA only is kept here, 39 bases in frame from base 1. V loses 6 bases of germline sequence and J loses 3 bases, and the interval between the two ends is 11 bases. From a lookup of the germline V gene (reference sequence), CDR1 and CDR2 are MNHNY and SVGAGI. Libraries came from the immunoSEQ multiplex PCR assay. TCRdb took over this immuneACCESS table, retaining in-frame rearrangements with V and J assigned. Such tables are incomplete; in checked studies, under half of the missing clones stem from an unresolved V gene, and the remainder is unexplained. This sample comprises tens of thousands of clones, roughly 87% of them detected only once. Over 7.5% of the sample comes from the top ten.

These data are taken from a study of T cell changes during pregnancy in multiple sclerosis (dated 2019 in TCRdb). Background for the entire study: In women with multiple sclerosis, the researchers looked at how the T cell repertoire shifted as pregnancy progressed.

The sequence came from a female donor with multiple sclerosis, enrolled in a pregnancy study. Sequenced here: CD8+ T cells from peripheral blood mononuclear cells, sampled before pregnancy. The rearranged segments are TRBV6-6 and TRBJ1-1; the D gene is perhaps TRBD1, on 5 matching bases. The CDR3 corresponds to CASSLDRDTEAFF. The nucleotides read TGTGCCAGCAGCCTCGACAGAGACACTGAAGCTTTCTTT.